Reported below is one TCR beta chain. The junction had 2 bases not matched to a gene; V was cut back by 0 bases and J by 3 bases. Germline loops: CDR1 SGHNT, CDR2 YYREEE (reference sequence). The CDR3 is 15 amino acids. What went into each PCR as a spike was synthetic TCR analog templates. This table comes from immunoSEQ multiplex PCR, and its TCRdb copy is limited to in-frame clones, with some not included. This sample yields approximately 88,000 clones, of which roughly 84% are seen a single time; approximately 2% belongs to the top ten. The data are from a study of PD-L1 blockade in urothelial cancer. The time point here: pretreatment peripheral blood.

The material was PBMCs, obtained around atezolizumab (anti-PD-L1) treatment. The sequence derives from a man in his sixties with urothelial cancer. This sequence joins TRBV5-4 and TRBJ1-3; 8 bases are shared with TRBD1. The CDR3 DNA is TGTGCCAGCAGCTTGGGACAGGGGTTTGGAAACACCATATATTTT. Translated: CASSLGQGFGNTIYF.